Listed below are T cell receptor beta chains from one sample, sequenced in a study of cytomegalovirus exposure and HLA in healthy donors. Sequenced by immunoSEQ multiplex PCR; TCRdb stores in-frame clones only, minus some. The table shows fewer than 150,000 clones, with 73% occurring only once. Source material: PBMCs. Receptors were obtained from a human donor in good health. Both conserved end residues are part of each CDR3. A D gene is named only where the DNA matches it firmly. Some rows mark clone size as missing; the rest say once, few, many or name a class of expanded clone.

>.|TRBD2|TRBV7-8|TRBJ2-1
TGTGCCAGCAGCGTAACTAGCGGGGGGGCGGTTGAGCAGTTCTTC
CASSVTSGGAVEQFF
>.|TRBD1|TRBV10-3|TRBJ1-2
TGTGCCATCAGTGAGGAGGGACAGGGCCTTAATGGCTACACCTTC
CAISEEGQGLNGYTF
>once|.|TRBV5-6|TRBJ2-6
TGTGCCAGCGGCTTGCTCTCTGGGGCCAACGTCCTGACTTTC
CASGLLSGANVLTF
>.|.|TRBV28|TRBJ2-3
TGTGCCAGCCCTCCGGGCCCGGGGGTGGATACGCAGTATTTT
CASPPGPGVDTQYF
>.|TRBD1|TRBV9|TRBJ2-5
TGTGCCAGCAGCGGGACAGGTTTTTCGGAGACCCAGTACTTC
CASSGTGFSETQYF
>.|TRBD1|TRBV7-3|TRBJ2-1
TGTGCCAGCAGCTTGTTCCAGGGGGATATCAATGAGCAGTTCTTC
CASSLFQGDINEQFF
>once|TRBD1|TRBV27|TRBJ1-5
TGTGCCAGCAGTTCAAGATGGTGGGGACAGCGCAATCAGCCCCAGCATTTT
CASSSRWWGQRNQPQHF
>.|.|TRBV27|TRBJ2-7
TGTGCCAGCAGTCTCCTGGCGGGGAGCTCCTACGAGCAGTACTTC
CASSLLAGSSYEQYF
>.|.|TRBV25-1|TRBJ1-1
TGTGCCAGCAGTACTTCCGGGACAGAAGCTTTCTTT
CASSTSGTEAFF
>.|.|TRBV7-9|TRBJ2-1
TGTGCCAGCAGCCCCCCAGGGTCATACCCTGACAATGAGCAGTTCTTC
CASSPPGSYPDNEQFF